The T cell receptor (beta chain) under discussion was sequenced for a study of cytomegalovirus exposure and HLA in healthy donors. Study conclusions and caveats: As was reported, the classifier diagnosed cytomegalovirus status with high specificity and sensitivity. Clonal expansion was found to be greater in HLA-associated TCR beta chains than in equally common others in a later analysis.

On this clone: Its antigen is unknown.

The PCR ran on 60 Vbeta and 13 Jbeta primers. The repertoire was sequenced with immunoSEQ multiplex PCR; TCRdb's copy has only in-frame clones and lacks some. The sample contains tens of thousands of clones, around 78% of which appear only once. V was clipped by 6 bases and J by 4 bases, with 10 bases between them. The CDR3 consists of 11 residues. From germline, CDR1 is DFQATT and CDR2 SNEGSKA (reference sequence). This sequence was found in a man younger than 30 in good health and CMV-seropositive. The sample comprised PBMCs. V is TRBV20-1 and J is TRBJ2-7; a weak D match, TRBD2 (5 bases). DNA of the CDR3: TGCAGTGCCCCGAGGGAATACGAGCAGTACTTC. It translates to CSAPREYEQYF.